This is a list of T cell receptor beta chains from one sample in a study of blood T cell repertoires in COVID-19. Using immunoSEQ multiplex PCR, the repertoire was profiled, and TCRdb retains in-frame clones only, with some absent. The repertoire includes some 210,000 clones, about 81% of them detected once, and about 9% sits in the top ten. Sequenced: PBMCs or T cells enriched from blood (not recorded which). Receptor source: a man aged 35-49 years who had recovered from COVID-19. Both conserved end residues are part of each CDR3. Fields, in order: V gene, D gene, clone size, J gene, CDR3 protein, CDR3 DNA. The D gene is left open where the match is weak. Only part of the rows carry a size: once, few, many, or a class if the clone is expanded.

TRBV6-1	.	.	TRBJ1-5	CASSETRGNQPQHF	TGTGCCAGCAGTGAAACTCGGGGGAATCAGCCCCAGCATTTT
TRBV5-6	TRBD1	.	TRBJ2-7	CASRVLGTGGYEQYF	TGTGCCAGCAGAGTCTTAGGGACAGGGGGCTACGAGCAGTACTTC
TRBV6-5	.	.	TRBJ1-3	CASSYIPQGSGNTIYF	TGTGCCAGCAGTTACATCCCCCAGGGTAGTGGAAACACCATATATTTT
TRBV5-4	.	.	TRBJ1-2	CASSFRIGSPYGYTF	TGTGCCAGCAGCTTTAGGATCGGGTCTCCCTATGGCTACACCTTC
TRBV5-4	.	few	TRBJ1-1	CASTYQGFYTEAFF	TGTGCCAGCACTTACCAGGGGTTTTACACTGAAGCTTTCTTT
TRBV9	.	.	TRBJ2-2	CASSSGLVANTGELFF	TGTGCCAGCAGCTCGGGACTGGTCGCGAACACCGGGGAGCTGTTTTTT
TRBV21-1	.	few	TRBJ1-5	CASSLHSPGQGLHQPQHF	TGTGCCAGCAGCCTCCACTCCCCGGGACAGGGGCTCCATCAGCCCCAGCATTTT
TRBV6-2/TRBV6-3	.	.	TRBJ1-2	CASSTTRRGYTF	TGTGCCAGCAGTACGACGAGGAGGGGCTACACCTTC
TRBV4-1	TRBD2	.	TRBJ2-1	CASSQAPGLAGSNEQFF	TGCGCCAGCAGCCAAGCGCCGGGTCTAGCGGGGAGTAATGAGCAGTTCTTC
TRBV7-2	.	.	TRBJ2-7	CASSLSGTVFGEQYF	TGTGCCAGCAGCTTATCCGGGACTGTGTTCGGCGAGCAGTACTTC
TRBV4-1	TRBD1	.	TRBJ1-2	CASSQGDRDYGYTF	TGCGCCAGCAGCCAAGGGGACAGGGACTATGGCTACACCTTC
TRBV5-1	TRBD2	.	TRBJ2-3	CASSLGLAGRTYTDTQYF	TGCGCCAGCAGCTTGGGACTAGCGGGCCGTACTTACACAGATACGCAGTATTTT
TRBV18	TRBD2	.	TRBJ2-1	CASSPSTSVLPNEQFF	TGTGCCAGCTCACCTTCGACTAGCGTGTTACCTAATGAGCAGTTCTTC
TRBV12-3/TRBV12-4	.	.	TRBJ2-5	CASTTTSIETQYF	TGTGCCAGCACAACGACAAGTATAGAGACCCAGTACTTC
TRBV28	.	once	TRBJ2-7	CASTPRAGAYEQYF	TGTGCCAGCACCCCCAGGGCCGGTGCCTACGAGCAGTACTTC
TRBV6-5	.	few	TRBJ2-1	CASSYSQYNEQFF	TGTGCCAGCAGTTACTCTCAATACAATGAGCAGTTCTTC
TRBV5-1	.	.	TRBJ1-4	CASSLAGVGEKLFF	TGCGCCAGCAGCTTGGCGGGAGTAGGAGAAAAACTGTTTTTT
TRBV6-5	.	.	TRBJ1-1	CASSWRRKDVGRAFF	TGTGCCAGCAGTTGGAGGCGTAAAGACGTCGGTAGGGCTTTCTTT
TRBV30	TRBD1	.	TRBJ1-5	CAWRGQLSNQPQHF	TGTGCCTGGAGGGGACAGCTCAGCAATCAGCCCCAGCATTTT
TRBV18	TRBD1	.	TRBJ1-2	CASSPNGQVGGYTF	TGTGCCAGCTCACCAAACGGACAGGTTGGTGGCTACACCTTC
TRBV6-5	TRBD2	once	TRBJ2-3	CASIPAGRGTDTQYF	TGTGCCAGCATTCCAGCGGGACGGGGCACAGATACGCAGTATTTT
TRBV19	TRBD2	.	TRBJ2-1	CASSRYTSGLGAYNEQFF	TGTGCCAGTAGTAGGTATACTAGCGGCCTTGGGGCCTACAATGAGCAGTTCTTC
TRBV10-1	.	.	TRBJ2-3	CASSGRQFSTDTQYF	TGCGCCAGCAGCGGACGACAGTTTTCCACAGATACGCAGTATTTT
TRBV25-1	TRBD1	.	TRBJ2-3	CASSERGRRTDTQYF	TGTGCCAGCAGTGAGAGGGGGCGTAGAACAGATACGCAGTATTTT
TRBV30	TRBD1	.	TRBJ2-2	CAWTRQGLFTGELFF	TGTGCCTGGACCCGACAGGGCTTGTTCACCGGGGAGCTGTTTTTT
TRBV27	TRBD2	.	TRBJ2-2	CASSPMRSGTSGYTGELFF	TGTGCCAGCAGCCCTATGAGAAGTGGGACTAGCGGATACACCGGGGAGCTGTTTTTT
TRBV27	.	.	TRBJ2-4	CASSLRVGGSNIQYF	TGTGCCAGCAGTTTACGGGTGGGGGGATCAAACATTCAGTACTTC
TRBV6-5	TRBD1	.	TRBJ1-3	CASSPDRVANTIYF	TGTGCCAGCAGTCCTGACAGGGTGGCAAACACCATATATTTT
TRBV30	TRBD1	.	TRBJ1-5	CAWSGDRGQPQHF	TGTGCCTGGAGTGGGGACAGGGGACAGCCCCAGCATTTT
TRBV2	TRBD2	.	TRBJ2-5	CASRTSGETQYF	TGTGCCAGTCGGACTAGCGGAGAGACCCAGTACTTC
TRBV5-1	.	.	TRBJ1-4	CASSLEGGPLEKLFF	TGCGCCAGCAGCTTAGAGGGGGGGCCTCTCGAAAAACTGTTTTTT
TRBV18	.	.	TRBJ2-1	CASSTVWPSSYNEQFF	TGTGCCAGCTCTACCGTTTGGCCAAGCTCCTACAATGAGCAGTTCTTC
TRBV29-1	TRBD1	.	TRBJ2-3	CSAQHWDRESTDTQYF	TGCAGCGCCCAGCACTGGGACAGGGAAAGCACAGATACGCAGTATTTT
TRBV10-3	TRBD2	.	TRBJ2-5	CAISEGTSGNGETQYF	TGTGCCATCAGTGAAGGGACTAGCGGGAACGGAGAGACCCAGTACTTC
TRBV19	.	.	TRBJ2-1	CASSISGRDSYNEQFF	TGTGCCAGTAGTATCTCTGGACGGGACTCCTACAATGAGCAGTTCTTC
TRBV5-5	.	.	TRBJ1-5	CASSPLLLNQPQHF	TGTGCCAGCAGCCCCCTCCTCCTTAATCAGCCCCAGCATTTT